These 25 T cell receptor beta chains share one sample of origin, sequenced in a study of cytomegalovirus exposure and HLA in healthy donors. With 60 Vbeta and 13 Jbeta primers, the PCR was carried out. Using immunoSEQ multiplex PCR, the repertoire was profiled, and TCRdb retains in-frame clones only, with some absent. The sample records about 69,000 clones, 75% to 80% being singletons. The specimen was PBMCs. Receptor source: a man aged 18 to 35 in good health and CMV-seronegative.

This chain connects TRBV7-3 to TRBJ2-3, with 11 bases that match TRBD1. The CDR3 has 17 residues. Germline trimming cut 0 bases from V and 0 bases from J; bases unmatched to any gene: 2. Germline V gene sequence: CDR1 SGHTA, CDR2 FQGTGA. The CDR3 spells CASSLTGTGGSTDTQYF. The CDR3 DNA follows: TGTGCCAGCAGCTTAACGGGGACAGGGGGTAGCACAGATACGCAGTATTTT.

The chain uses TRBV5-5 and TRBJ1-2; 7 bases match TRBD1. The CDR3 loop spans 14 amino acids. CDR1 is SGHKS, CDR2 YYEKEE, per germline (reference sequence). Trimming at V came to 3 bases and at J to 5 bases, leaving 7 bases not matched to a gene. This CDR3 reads CASSSRTGPYGYTF. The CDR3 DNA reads TGTGCCAGCAGCTCCCGGACAGGCCCTTATGGCTACACCTTC.

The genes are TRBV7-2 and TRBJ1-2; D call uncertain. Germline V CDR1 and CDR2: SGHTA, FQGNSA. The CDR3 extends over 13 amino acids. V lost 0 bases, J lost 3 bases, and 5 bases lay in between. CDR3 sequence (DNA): TGTGCCAGCAGCTTAGCGCGCGACTATGGCTACACCTTC. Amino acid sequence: CASSLARDYGYTF.

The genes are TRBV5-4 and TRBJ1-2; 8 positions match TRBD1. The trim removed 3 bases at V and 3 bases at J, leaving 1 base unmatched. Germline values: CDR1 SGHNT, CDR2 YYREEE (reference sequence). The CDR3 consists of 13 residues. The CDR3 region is CASSSDRDYGYTF. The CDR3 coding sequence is TGTGCCAGCAGCTCGGACAGGGACTATGGCTACACCTTC.

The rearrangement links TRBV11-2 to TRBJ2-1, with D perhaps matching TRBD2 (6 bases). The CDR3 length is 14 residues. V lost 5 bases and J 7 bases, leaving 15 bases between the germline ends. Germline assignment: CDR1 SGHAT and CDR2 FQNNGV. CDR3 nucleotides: TGTGCCAGCAGCCCACGGAGCGGGTCAAATGAGCAGTTCTTC. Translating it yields CASSPRSGSNEQFF.

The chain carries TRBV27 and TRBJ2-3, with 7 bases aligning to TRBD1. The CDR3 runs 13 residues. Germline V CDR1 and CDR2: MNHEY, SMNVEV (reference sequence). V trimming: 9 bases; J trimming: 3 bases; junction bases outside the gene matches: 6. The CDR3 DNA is TGTGCCAGGGCCCCGGACAGGACAGATACGCAGTATTTT. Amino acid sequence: CARAPDRTDTQYF.

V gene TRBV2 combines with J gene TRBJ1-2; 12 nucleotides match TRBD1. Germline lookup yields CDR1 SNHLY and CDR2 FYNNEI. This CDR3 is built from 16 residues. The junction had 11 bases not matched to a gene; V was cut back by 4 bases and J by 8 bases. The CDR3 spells CASSAGTGGSVGGYTF. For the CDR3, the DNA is TGTGCCAGCAGTGCCGGGACAGGGGGCTCGGTCGGCGGCTACACCTTC.

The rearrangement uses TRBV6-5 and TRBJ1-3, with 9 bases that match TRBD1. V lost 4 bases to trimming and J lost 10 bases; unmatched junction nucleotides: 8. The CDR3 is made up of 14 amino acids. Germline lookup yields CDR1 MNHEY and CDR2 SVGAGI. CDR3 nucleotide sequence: TGTGCCAGCAGTTCCCGGGACAGGGCTTTGACCATATATTTT. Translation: CASSSRDRALTIYF.

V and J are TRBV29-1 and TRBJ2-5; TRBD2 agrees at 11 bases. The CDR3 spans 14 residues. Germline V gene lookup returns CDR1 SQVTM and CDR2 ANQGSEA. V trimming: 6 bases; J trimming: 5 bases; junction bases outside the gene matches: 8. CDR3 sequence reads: CSVATSGGLETQYF. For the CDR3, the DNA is TGCAGCGTAGCAACTAGCGGGGGATTGGAGACCCAGTACTTC.

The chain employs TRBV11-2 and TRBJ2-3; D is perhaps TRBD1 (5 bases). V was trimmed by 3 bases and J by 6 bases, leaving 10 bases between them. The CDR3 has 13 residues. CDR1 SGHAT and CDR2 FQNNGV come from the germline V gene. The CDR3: CASSFRVPDTQYF. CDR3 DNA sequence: TGTGCCAGCAGCTTCAGGGTACCGGATACGCAGTATTTT.

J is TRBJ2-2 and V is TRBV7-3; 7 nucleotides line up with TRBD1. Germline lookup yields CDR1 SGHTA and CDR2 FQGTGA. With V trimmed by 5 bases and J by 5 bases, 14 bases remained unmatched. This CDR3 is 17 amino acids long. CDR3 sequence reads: CASSPLQGMWRTGELFF. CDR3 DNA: TGTGCCAGCAGCCCTTTACAGGGGATGTGGAGGACCGGGGAGCTGTTTTTT.

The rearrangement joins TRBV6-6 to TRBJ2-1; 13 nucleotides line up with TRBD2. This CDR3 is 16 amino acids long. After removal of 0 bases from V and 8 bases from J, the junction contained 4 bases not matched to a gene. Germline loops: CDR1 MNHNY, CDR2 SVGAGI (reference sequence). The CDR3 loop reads CASSYSLAGGQDEQFF. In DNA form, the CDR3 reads TGTGCCAGCAGTTACTCACTAGCGGGGGGGCAGGATGAGCAGTTCTTC.

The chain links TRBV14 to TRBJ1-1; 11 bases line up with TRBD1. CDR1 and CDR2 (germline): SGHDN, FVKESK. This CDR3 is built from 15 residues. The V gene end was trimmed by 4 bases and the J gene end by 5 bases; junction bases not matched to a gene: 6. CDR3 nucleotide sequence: TGTGCCAGCAGCCCAGGACAGGGGGCGCGGACTGAAGCTTTCTTT. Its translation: CASSPGQGARTEAFF.

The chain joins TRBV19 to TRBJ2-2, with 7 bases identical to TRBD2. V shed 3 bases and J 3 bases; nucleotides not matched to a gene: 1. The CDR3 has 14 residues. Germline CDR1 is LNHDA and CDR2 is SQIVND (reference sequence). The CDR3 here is CASSMRGYTGELFF. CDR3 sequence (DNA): TGTGCCAGTAGTATGCGGGGGTACACCGGGGAGCTGTTTTTT.

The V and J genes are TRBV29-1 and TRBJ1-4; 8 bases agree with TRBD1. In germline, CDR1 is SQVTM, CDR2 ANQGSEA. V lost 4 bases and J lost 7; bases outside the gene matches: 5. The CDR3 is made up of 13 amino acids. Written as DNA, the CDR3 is TGCAGCGTTGCCAGGGGGCCTGGTGAAAAACTGTTTTTT. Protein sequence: CSVARGPGEKLFF. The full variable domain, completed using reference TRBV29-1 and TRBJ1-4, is SAVISQKPSRDICQRGTSLTIQCQVDSQVTMMFWYRQQPGQSLTLIATANQGSEATYESGFVIDKFPISRPNLTFSTLTVSNMSPEDSSIYLCSVARGPGEKLFFGSGTQLSVL.

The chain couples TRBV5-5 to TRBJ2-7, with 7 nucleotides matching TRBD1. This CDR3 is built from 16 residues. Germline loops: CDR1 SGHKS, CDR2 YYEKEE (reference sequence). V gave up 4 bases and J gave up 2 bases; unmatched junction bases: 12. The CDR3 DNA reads TGTGCCAGCAGCCCAAAGGGGGCCACAGAGACCTACGAGCAGTACTTC. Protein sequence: CASSPKGATETYEQYF.

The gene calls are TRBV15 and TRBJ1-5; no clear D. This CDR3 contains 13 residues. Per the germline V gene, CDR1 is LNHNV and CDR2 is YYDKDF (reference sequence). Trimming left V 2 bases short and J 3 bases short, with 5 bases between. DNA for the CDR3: TGTGCCACCAGCAGACAGGCCAATCAGCCCCAGCATTTT. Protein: CATSRQANQPQHF.

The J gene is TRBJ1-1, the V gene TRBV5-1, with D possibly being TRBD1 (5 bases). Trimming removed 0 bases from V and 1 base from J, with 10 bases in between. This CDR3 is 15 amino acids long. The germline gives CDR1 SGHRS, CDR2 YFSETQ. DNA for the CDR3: TGCGCCAGCAGCTTGGGGCGGCAGGGGAACACTGAAGCTTTCTTT. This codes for CASSLGRQGNTEAFF. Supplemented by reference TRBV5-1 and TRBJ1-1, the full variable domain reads KAGVTQTPRYLIKTRGQQVTLSCSPISGHRSVSWYQQTPGQGLQFLFEYFSETQRNKGNFPGRFSGRQFSNSRSEMNVSTLELGDSALYLCASSLGRQGNTEAFFGQGTRLTVV.

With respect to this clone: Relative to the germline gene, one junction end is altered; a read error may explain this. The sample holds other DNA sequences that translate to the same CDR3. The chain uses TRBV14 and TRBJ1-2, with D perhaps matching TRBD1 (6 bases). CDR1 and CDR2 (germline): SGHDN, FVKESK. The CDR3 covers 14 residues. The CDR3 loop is CASSQDLTGLSHTF. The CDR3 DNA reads TGTGCCAGCAGTCAAGATCTTACAGGGCTCAGTCACACCTTC.

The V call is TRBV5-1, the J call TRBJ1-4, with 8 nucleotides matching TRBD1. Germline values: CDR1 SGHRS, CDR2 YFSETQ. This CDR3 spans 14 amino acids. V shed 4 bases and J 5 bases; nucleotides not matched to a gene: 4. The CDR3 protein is CASSPGGGNEKLFF. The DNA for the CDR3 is TGCGCCAGCAGCCCAGGGGGCGGGAATGAAAAACTGTTTTTT.

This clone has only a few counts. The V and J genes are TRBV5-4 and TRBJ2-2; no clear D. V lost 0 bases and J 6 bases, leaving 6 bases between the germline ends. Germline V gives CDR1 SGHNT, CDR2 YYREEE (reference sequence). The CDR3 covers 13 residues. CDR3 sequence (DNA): TGTGCCAGCAGCTTGGTGGGCCCCGGGGAGCTGTTTTTT. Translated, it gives CASSLVGPGELFF. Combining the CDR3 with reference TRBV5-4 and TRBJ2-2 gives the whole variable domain ETGVTQSPTHLIKTRGQQVTLRCSSQSGHNTVSWYQQALGQGPQFIFQYYREEENGRGNFPPRFSGLQFPNYSSELNVNALELDDSALYLCASSLVGPGELFFGEGSRLTVL.

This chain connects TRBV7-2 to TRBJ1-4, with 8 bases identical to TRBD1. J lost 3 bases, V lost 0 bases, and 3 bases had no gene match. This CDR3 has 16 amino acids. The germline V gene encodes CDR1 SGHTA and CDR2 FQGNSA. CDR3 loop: CASSLARQGSNEKLFF. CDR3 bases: TGTGCCAGCAGCTTAGCGCGACAGGGGTCTAATGAAAAACTGTTTTTT.

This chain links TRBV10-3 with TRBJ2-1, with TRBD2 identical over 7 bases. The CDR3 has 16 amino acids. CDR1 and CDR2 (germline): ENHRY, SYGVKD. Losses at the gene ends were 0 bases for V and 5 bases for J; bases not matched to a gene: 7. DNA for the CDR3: TGTGCCATCAGTGAGTCAACCGGGGAGGGAAACAATGAGCAGTTCTTC. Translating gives CAISESTGEGNNEQFF.

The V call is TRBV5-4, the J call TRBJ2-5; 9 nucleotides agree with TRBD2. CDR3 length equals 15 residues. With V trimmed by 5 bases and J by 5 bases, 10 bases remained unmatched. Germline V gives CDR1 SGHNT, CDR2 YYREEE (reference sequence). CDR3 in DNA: TGTGCCAGCAGACTGGCGGGACTAGCAGTTGAGACCCAGTACTTC. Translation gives CASRLAGLAVETQYF.

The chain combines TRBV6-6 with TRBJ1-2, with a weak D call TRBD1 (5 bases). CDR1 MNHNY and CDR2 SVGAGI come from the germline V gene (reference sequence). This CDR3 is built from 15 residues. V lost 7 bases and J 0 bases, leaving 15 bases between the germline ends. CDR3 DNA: TGTGCCAGCAATTCAAGGACAAGGACTAACTATGGCTACACCTTC. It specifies CASNSRTRTNYGYTF.